One sample yielded the 14 T cell receptor beta chains listed below, sequenced in a study of human T cells and chemical hapten exposure. TCRdb reanalysed the RACE reads using MiXCR and keeps one entry per CDR3 protein. The profile covers about 250,000 distinct CDR3 sequences, with approximately 8% appearing a single time and 1.2% taken by the ten largest. Time point meaning: pre-sensitization, week 0. The treatment here: therapeutic diphenylcyclopropenone sensitization with weekly scalp DPC. The source was whole blood, collected in connection with sensitization to the hapten diphenylcyclopropenone (DPC). The receptors were sampled from a man aged 18 to 30 with alopecia areata. Some clones in this sample may be carry-over from other donors' samples.

This clonotype was counted ten times or more. The V gene is TRBV12-3 or TRBV12-4, the J gene TRBJ2-2; a weak D match, TRBD2 (5 bases). The CDR3 sequence is 15 residues long. Trimming shortened V by 5 bases and J by 3 bases, and 13 bases separated the two germline ends. This CDR3 is CASSPLRVYTGELFF. CDR3 coding DNA: TGTGCCAGCAGTCCACTGAGGGTTTACACCGGGGAGCTGTTTTTT.

The rearrangement joins TRBV28 to TRBJ1-5; D is ambiguous. Germline CDR1 is MDHEN and CDR2 is SYDVKM. This CDR3 has 15 residues. Trimming removed 6 bases from V and 0 bases from J, with 12 bases in between. The CDR3 coding sequence is TGTGCCAGCAGCCCCTCGTCTTATAGCAATCAGCCCCAGCATTTT. Residues: CASSPSSYSNQPQHF.

J is TRBJ2-5 and V is TRBV7-9; D ambiguous. The V end was cut by 2 bases, the J end by 5 bases, with 6 bases between. Germline loops: CDR1 SEHNR, CDR2 FQNEAQ (reference sequence). The CDR3 sequence is 12 residues long. The CDR3 spells CASSLFSETQYF. Here the CDR3 DNA reads TGTGCCAGCAGCTTATTCTCCGAGACCCAGTACTTC. Together with reference TRBV7-9 and TRBJ2-5, the CDR3 gives the full variable domain: DTGVSQNPRHKITKRGQNVTFRCDPISEHNRLYWYRQTLGQGPEFLTYFQNEAQLEKSRLLSDRFSAERPKGSFSTLEIQRTEQGDSAMYLCASSLFSETQYFGPGTRLLVL.

This sequence joins TRBV13 and TRBJ1-1, with TRBD1 identical over 10 bases. Germline V CDR1 and CDR2: PRHDT, FYEKMQ (reference sequence). With V trimmed by 3 bases and J by 4 bases, 5 bases remained unmatched. The CDR3 extends over 15 amino acids. This CDR3 is CASSFDRGPSTEAFF. CDR3 DNA: TGTGCCAGCAGCTTCGACAGGGGGCCGAGCACTGAAGCTTTCTTT.

This chain links TRBV12-3 or TRBV12-4 with TRBJ2-3, with 11 bases lining up with TRBD1. This CDR3 contains 14 residues. J was trimmed by 4 bases and V by 6 bases; bases with no gene match: 3. CDR3 sequence (DNA): TGTGCCAGCAGGACGGGACAGGGGGCAGATACGCAGTATTTT. Encoded protein: CASRTGQGADTQYF.

This clonotype appeared a few times. The gene calls are TRBV12-3 or TRBV12-4 and TRBJ2-7; D remains unclear. The CDR3 covers 14 residues. Trimming removed 4 bases from V and 4 bases from J, with 14 bases in between. In nucleotides, the CDR3 is TGTGCCAGCAGTTACGACGGAGCACAATACGAGCAGTACTTC. Its protein is CASSYDGAQYEQYF.

The genes are TRBV28 and TRBJ1-5; possibly TRBD1 for D (5 bases). This CDR3 comprises 15 residues. CDR1 MDHEN and CDR2 SYDVKM come from the germline V gene. The V gene lost 3 bases and the J gene lost 2 bases, with 11 bases spanning the gap. The CDR3 DNA is TGTGCCAGCAGTTTTCCCAGGGAGGGCAATCAGCCCCAGCATTTT. Amino acids: CASSFPREGNQPQHF. Variable domain in full (rest from reference TRBV28 and TRBJ1-5): DVKVTQSSRYLVKRTGEKVFLECVQDMDHENMFWYRQDPGLGLRLIYFSYDVKMKEKGDIPEGYSVSREKKERFSLILESASTNQTSMYLCASSFPREGNQPQHFGDGTRLSIL.

V is TRBV29-1 and J is TRBJ1-1; possible D gene TRBD1, 6 bases. V was shortened by 3 bases and J by 5 bases, with 13 bases between the two germline ends. The germline V gene has CDR1 SQVTM and CDR2 ANQGSEA. The CDR3 contains 13 residues. CDR3 DNA sequence: TGCAGCGTTGAGGGGGGCGCTGGAACTGAAGCTTTCTTT. Amino acid sequence: CSVEGGAGTEAFF.

The rearrangement links TRBV10-2 to TRBJ1-1, with D possibly being TRBD1 (6 bases). Germline V CDR1 and CDR2: WSHSY, SAAADI. The germline V and J ends were trimmed by 3 bases and 0 bases, with 20 bases remaining between them. The CDR3 is 18 residues long. The CDR3, as DNA: TGCGCCAGCAGTGATTGGATGCGACTAGGGGGAATGAACACTGAAGCTTTCTTT. It encodes CASSDWMRLGGMNTEAFF.

The rearrangement uses TRBV5-1 and TRBJ2-1; 9 bases line up with TRBD1. Losses at the gene ends were 1 base for V and 6 bases for J; bases not matched to a gene: 5. This CDR3 is built from 15 residues. Germline V lookup: CDR1 SGHRS, CDR2 YFSETQ. In DNA, the CDR3 is TGCGCCAGCAGCTTGCCAACAGGGGGCTCCAATGAGCAGTTCTTC. This translates into CASSLPTGGSNEQFF.

In this sample, this clonotype turned up a few times. The rearrangement uses TRBV6-5 and TRBJ1-1; D is perhaps TRBD1 (6 bases). V was pared by 8 bases and J by 5 bases, with 21 bases between. The CDR3 is made up of 15 amino acids. Germline lookup yields CDR1 MNHEY and CDR2 SVGAGI. DNA of the CDR3: TGTGCCAGCCGTACTGTCGGGGGCGAGGTGACTGAAGCTTTCTTT. Translated: CASRTVGGEVTEAFF.

This clonotype came up a few times. This chain uses TRBV7-2 with TRBJ1-6; D unclear. The CDR3 extends over 12 amino acids. Germline V gene sequence: CDR1 SGHTA, CDR2 FQGNSA. The ends were cut back, 4 bases at V and 10 bases at J, with 8 bases in the middle. The DNA for the CDR3 is TGTGCCAGCAGCTGGGAGTCATCACCCCTCCACTTT. Protein: CASSWESSPLHF.

The chain employs TRBV20-1 and TRBJ2-4; D perhaps matches TRBD2 (5 bases). This CDR3 has 16 residues. Trimming cost V 1 base and J 0 bases, with 13 bases left between them. Germline V gene sequence: CDR1 DFQATT, CDR2 SNEGSKA (reference sequence). For the CDR3, the DNA is TGCAGTGCTAGAGCACGACTACTGATAGCCAAAAACATTCAGTACTTC. The encoded protein is CSARARLLIAKNIQYF.

This clonotype showed up just a few times. The rearrangement joins TRBV5-1 to TRBJ2-7; unclear D gene. The CDR3 is made up of 14 amino acids. V lost 4 bases and J 2 bases, leaving 13 bases between the germline ends. Germline V gene data show CDR1 as SGHRS and CDR2 as YFSETQ. This CDR3 is CASSLRASTYEQYF. The CDR3 DNA is TGCGCCAGCAGCCTCCGGGCGAGCACCTACGAGCAGTACTTC.